Each of the 29 T cell receptor beta chains below was sequenced from the same sample in a study of blood T cells in healthy people across ages. The use of a sample-barcoded 5' primer and a J-beta primer mix characterized a second PCR of roughly 6 to 11 cycles. TCRdb analysed the 5' RACE reads with MiXCR anew, one entry per CDR3 protein. The data show 750,000 to 950,000 distinct CDR3 sequences, about 26% seen once. These sequences were also reported in another study, on T cells of mothers and their children.

Sequenced: blood. Every receptor here comes from a boy between 10 and 17 years old in good health.

The J gene is TRBJ2-1, the V gene TRBV4-1; D uncertain. The CDR3 totals 15 residues. V lost 2 bases and J lost 6, with 14 bases in between. Germline CDR1 is MGHRA and CDR2 is YSYEKL. CDR3 amino acids: CASSQPTNVGNEQFF. DNA for the CDR3: TGCGCCAGCAGCCAACCCACAAACGTTGGCAATGAGCAGTTCTTC.

V gene TRBV9 combines with J gene TRBJ2-2, with D perhaps matching TRBD1 (5 bases). Trimming stripped 0 bases from V and 3 bases from J, with 6 bases between. Germline V gives CDR1 SGDLS, CDR2 YYNGEE. The CDR3 consists of 14 residues. DNA of the CDR3: TGTGCCAGCAGCGTAGTAGGGGACACCGGGGAGCTGTTTTTT. As protein: CASSVVGDTGELFF. The full variable domain, rest sourced from reference TRBV9 and TRBJ2-2, is DSGVTQTPKHLITATGQRVTLRCSPRSGDLSVYWYQQSLDQGLQFLIQYYNGEERAKGNILERFSAQQFPDLHSELNLSSLELGDSALYFCASSVVGDTGELFFGEGSRLTVL.

This clonotype appeared a few times. This chain joins TRBV2 and TRBJ1-4, with D unclear. Trimming took 6 bases from V and 3 from J, leaving 14 bases between them. Per germline, CDR1 SNHLY and CDR2 FYNNEI. The CDR3 length is 15 residues. CDR3 in DNA: TGTGCCAGCAGAGCTCGGGCCCGGGCTAATGAAAAACTGTTTTTT. This codes for CASRARARANEKLFF.

In its sample, this clonotype was seen a few times. This chain connects TRBV29-1 to TRBJ2-7; a weak D match, TRBD2 (5 bases). V lost 4 bases and J lost 1, with 14 bases in between. The CDR3 length is 14 residues. The germline CDR1 and CDR2 sequences are SQVTM and ANQGSEA. The CDR3 region is CSVARTEGSYEQYF. In nucleotides, the CDR3 is TGCAGCGTTGCTCGGACCGAGGGTTCCTACGAGCAGTACTTC.

This clonotype was counted between two and nine times. The rearrangement uses TRBV29-1 and TRBJ1-1; D may be TRBD1 (6 bases). CDR3 size: 14 residues. Per germline, CDR1 SQVTM and CDR2 ANQGSEA. The V gene lost 6 bases and the J gene lost 3 bases, with 17 bases spanning the gap. The CDR3 coding sequence is TGCAGCGTCCTTCCCCAGGGGCGATACACTGAAGCTTTCTTT. This sequence encodes CSVLPQGRYTEAFF.

The rearrangement links TRBV19 to TRBJ2-1, with 7 nucleotides matching TRBD1. Germline CDR1 LNHDA, CDR2 SQIVND (reference sequence). V lost 5 bases, J lost 6 bases, and 7 bases stayed unmatched. CDR3 size: 14 residues. CDR3 amino acids: CASSGAGGFNEQFF. The CDR3 bases are TGTGCCAGTAGTGGCGCAGGGGGATTCAATGAGCAGTTCTTC.

This clonotype showed up just a few times. The chain couples TRBV7-9 to TRBJ2-5; 9 positions match TRBD1. Matching the DNA end better, TRBJ2-7 makes the J call doubtful. This CDR3 has 14 residues. The germline V gene has CDR1 SEHNR and CDR2 FQNEAQ (reference sequence). The chain's CDR3 is CASSLTGGRYEQYF. The CDR3 DNA reads as TGTGCCAGCAGCTTAACAGGGGGCAGATACGAGCAGTACTTC.

This clonotype was detected only a few times. The V gene is TRBV5-1, the J gene TRBJ2-5; 7 bases map to TRBD2. The CDR3 has 16 residues. Germline V CDR1 and CDR2: SGHRS, YFSETQ. J was trimmed by 5 bases and V by 3 bases; bases with no gene match: 13. The CDR3 coding sequence is TGCGCCAGCAGCTCCGGTAGCGGGCCCGAGAGGGAGACCCAGTACTTC. Its protein is CASSSGSGPERETQYF.

The rearrangement uses TRBV6-1 and TRBJ1-2; a weak D match, TRBD1 (6 bases). V lost 10 bases and J 1 base, leaving 13 bases between the germline ends. The CDR3 is 13 residues long. Germline CDR1 is MNHNS and CDR2 is SASEGT. CDR3 loop: CATFDRLNYGYTF. The CDR3 region has the DNA TGTGCCACCTTCGACAGGCTTAACTATGGCTACACCTTC.

This clonotype occurred a few times. The chain links TRBV6-6 to TRBJ2-5; D not resolved. The end of the DNA aligns better with TRBJ2-7, so the J call may be wrong. CDR1 and CDR2 from the germline V gene are MNHNY and SVGAGI (reference sequence). There are 12 residues in the CDR3. The CDR3 is CASSPGDGEQYF. The CDR3 nucleotides read TGTGCCAGCAGTCCTGGGGATGGCGAGCAGTACTTC.

V and J are TRBV20-1 and TRBJ2-3, with TRBD1 as a possible D gene (7 bases). The CDR3 has 14 residues. Trimming pared 3 bases from V and 3 bases from J, leaving 13 bases between. CDR1 is DFQATT, CDR2 SNEGSKA, per germline (reference sequence). The CDR3 sequence is CSASGRGATDTQYF. Here the CDR3 DNA reads TGCAGTGCTAGTGGCAGGGGGGCGACAGATACGCAGTATTTT.

V gene TRBV20-1 combines with J gene TRBJ2-5; TRBD1 matches 12 bases. The CDR3 runs to 15 residues. After removal of 1 base from V and 5 bases from J, the junction contained 5 bases not matched to a gene. The germline V gene encodes CDR1 DFQATT and CDR2 SNEGSKA (reference sequence). CDR3 in amino acids: CSARVGTGGGETQYF. In DNA, the CDR3 is TGCAGTGCTAGAGTAGGGACAGGGGGCGGTGAGACCCAGTACTTC.

This clonotype has more than one count but fewer than ten. The V and J genes are TRBV12-3 or TRBV12-4 and TRBJ2-5; D not resolved. Trimming removed 4 bases from V and 4 bases from J, with 16 bases in between. There are 15 residues in the CDR3. In nucleotides, the CDR3 is TGTGCCAGCAGTTACCGCCGAGGTGGGCGAGAGACCCAGTACTTC. It specifies CASSYRRGGRETQYF.

The gene calls are TRBV14 and TRBJ2-5; D may be TRBD1 (5 bases). The CDR3 runs to 13 residues. Between the trimmed V and J ends, which lost 4 bases and 0 bases, there was a span of 6 bases. Germline assignment: CDR1 SGHDN and CDR2 FVKESK. CDR3 DNA sequence: TGTGCCAGCAGCCGCAGGGACCAAGAGACCCAGTACTTC. Residues: CASSRRDQETQYF. The full variable domain, its missing parts supplied by reference TRBV14 and TRBJ2-5, is EAGVTQFPSHSVIEKGQTVTLRCDPISGHDNLYWYRRVMGKEIKFLLHFVKESKQDESGMPNNRFLAERTGGTYSTLKVQPAELEDSGVYFCASSRRDQETQYFGPGTRLLVL.

As regards this clonotype: A much larger clone differs by one base, so this may be a read error. The chain employs TRBV5-1 and TRBJ2-1, with D unclear. There are 14 residues in the CDR3. From germline, CDR1 is SGHRS and CDR2 YFSETQ. CDR3: CASSPLSSYDEQFF. Here the CDR3 DNA reads TGCGCCAGCAGCCCCTTAAGCTCCTACGATGAGCAGTTCTTC.

This clonotype came up a few times. The chain joins TRBV9 to TRBJ1-3; a weak D match, TRBD1 (5 bases). The CDR3 loop spans 18 amino acids. CDR1 is SGDLS and CDR2 is YYNGEE in the germline V gene. Trimming removed 0 bases from V and 3 bases from J, with 19 bases in between. The CDR3 here is CASSVERATAQSGNTIYF. For the CDR3, the DNA is TGTGCCAGCAGCGTAGAACGAGCGACAGCCCAAAGTGGAAACACCATATATTTT. Based on the CDR3 plus reference TRBV9 and TRBJ1-3, the full variable domain is DSGVTQTPKHLITATGQRVTLRCSPRSGDLSVYWYQQSLDQGLQFLIQYYNGEERAKGNILERFSAQQFPDLHSELNLSSLELGDSALYFCASSVERATAQSGNTIYFGEGSWLTVV.

This clonotype was seen a handful of times. The chain recombines TRBV7-9 with TRBJ2-3; D is uncertain. Germline V gene sequence: CDR1 SEHNR, CDR2 FQNEAQ (reference sequence). The CDR3 consists of 16 residues. V lost 1 base and J lost 1, with 12 bases in between. CDR3: CASSLVDVAGTDTQYF. As DNA, the CDR3 is TGTGCCAGCAGCTTAGTGGACGTTGCGGGCACAGATACGCAGTATTTT. Full variable domain (rest looked up from reference TRBV7-9 and TRBJ2-3): DTGVSQNPRHKITKRGQNVTFRCDPISEHNRLYWYRQTLGQGPEFLTYFQNEAQLEKSRLLSDRFSAERPKGSFSTLEIQRTEQGDSAMYLCASSLVDVAGTDTQYFGPGTRLTVL.

The rearrangement links TRBV12-3 or TRBV12-4 to TRBJ1-5, with D unresolved. The CDR3 has 15 residues. V gave up 5 bases and J gave up 2 bases, with 13 bases separating them. In DNA form, the CDR3 reads TGTGCCAGCAGTCTTTTCGGTATGGGCAATCAGCCCCAGCATTTT. Amino acid sequence: CASSLFGMGNQPQHF.

As DNA, the CDR3 is TGTGCCAGCAGTTACCCGGGACCGCCGGGTCAGCCCCAGCATTTT. Amino acids: CASSYPGPPGQPQHF. This chain connects TRBV6-2 or TRBV6-3 to TRBJ1-5; the D gene is possibly TRBD1 (5 bases). The V and J ends lost 2 bases and 6 bases respectively, with 14 bases between them. In germline, CDR1 is MNHEY, CDR2 SVGEGT. The length of the CDR3 is 15 residues.

The genes are TRBV3-1 and TRBJ1-1; 12 bases are a match to TRBD1. V shed 4 bases, J shed 5 bases, and the junction held 8 bases outside the gene matches. The CDR3 is 16 amino acids. The germline CDR1 and CDR2 sequences are LGHDT and YNNKEL (reference sequence). The CDR3 coding sequence is TGTGCCAGCAGCCCCGGGACAGGGGGCGGGAGGACTGAAGCTTTCTTT. Protein sequence: CASSPGTGGGRTEAFF.

CDR3 in amino acids: CASSILLTFSGTTKNIQYF. The CDR3 DNA reads as TGTGCCAGTAGTATCCTACTCACCTTTTCCGGGACAACCAAAAACATTCAGTACTTC. This chain joins TRBV19 and TRBJ2-4; possibly TRBD1 for D (6 bases). The CDR3 is 19 amino acids. Germline loops: CDR1 LNHDA, CDR2 SQIVND (reference sequence). V was trimmed by 3 bases and J by 2 bases, leaving 23 bases between them.

The chain links TRBV27 to TRBJ1-2, with D unclear. The CDR3 is made up of 14 amino acids. Germline V gives CDR1 MNHEY, CDR2 SMNVEV (reference sequence). Trimming removed 5 bases from V and 1 base from J, with 11 bases in between. The CDR3 protein is CASSKTGNNYGYTF. CDR3 coding DNA: TGTGCCAGCAGTAAAACCGGGAATAACTATGGCTACACCTTC.

This sequence joins TRBV12-3 or TRBV12-4 and TRBJ1-2; the D is unclear. The V end lost 3 bases, the J end lost 8 bases, and 13 bases lay between the germline ends. CDR3 length equals 13 residues. CDR3 in amino acids: CASSFPEVRGYTF. The DNA for the CDR3 is TGTGCCAGCAGTTTCCCCGAGGTTCGAGGCTACACCTTC.

There are a few counts of this clonotype. The chain employs TRBV7-9 and TRBJ2-7, with no clear D. The CDR3 is 11 residues long. Germline CDR1 reads SEHNR; CDR2 reads FQNEAQ (reference sequence). V lost 4 bases, J lost 4 bases, and 5 bases lay in between. CDR3 region: CASSWDYEQYF. The CDR3 nucleotides read TGTGCCAGCAGCTGGGATTACGAGCAGTACTTC.

The V gene is TRBV20-1, the J gene TRBJ1-5; the D is unclear. V lost 5 bases to trimming and J lost 3 bases, with 11 bases between them. Germline CDR1 reads DFQATT; CDR2 reads SNEGSKA (reference sequence). This CDR3 has 13 amino acids. The CDR3 DNA sequence: TGCAGTGCTGCCGACGGGTTCAATCAGCCCCAGCATTTT. Encoded protein: CSAADGFNQPQHF.

This clonotype has a count of ten or more. Here the CDR3 DNA reads TGTGCCAGCAGTTTTGGGCCAGGCGAGACCCAGTACTTC. Translated, it gives CASSFGPGETQYF. J is TRBJ2-5 and V is TRBV12-3 or TRBV12-4; D remains unclear. Between the trimmed V and J ends, which lost 3 bases and 5 bases, there was a span of 10 bases. The CDR3 is 13 residues long.

This clonotype has a handful of counts. The chain couples TRBV4-1 to TRBJ2-4, with 7 bases lining up with TRBD1. Germline-derived CDR1 and CDR2 are MGHRA and YSYEKL. CDR3 length: 15 residues. V was pared by 3 bases and J by 4 bases, with 6 bases of the junction left unmatched. DNA of the CDR3: TGCGCCAGCAGCCAGCCCGGGACAGATAAAAACATTCAGTACTTC. Its translation is CASSQPGTDKNIQYF.

The chain has TRBV6-6 and TRBJ2-7; 12 nucleotides match TRBD1. V lost 6 bases, J lost 7 bases, and 7 bases stayed unmatched. In germline, CDR1 is MNHNY, CDR2 SVGAGI (reference sequence). The CDR3 contains 14 residues. CDR3 protein: CASRKGQGAREQYF. For the CDR3, the DNA is TGTGCCAGCAGGAAGGGACAGGGGGCGCGGGAGCAGTACTTC.

This chain links TRBV7-6 with TRBJ2-1; weak D call: TRBD1 (7 bases). V dropped 5 bases and J dropped 1 base, with 12 bases sitting between them. From germline, CDR1 is SGHVS and CDR2 FNYEAQ. The CDR3 runs 15 residues. In DNA form, the CDR3 reads TGTGCCAGCAGCAAGGCAGGGGGGTCCTACAATGAGCAGTTCTTC. Amino acid sequence: CASSKAGGSYNEQFF.